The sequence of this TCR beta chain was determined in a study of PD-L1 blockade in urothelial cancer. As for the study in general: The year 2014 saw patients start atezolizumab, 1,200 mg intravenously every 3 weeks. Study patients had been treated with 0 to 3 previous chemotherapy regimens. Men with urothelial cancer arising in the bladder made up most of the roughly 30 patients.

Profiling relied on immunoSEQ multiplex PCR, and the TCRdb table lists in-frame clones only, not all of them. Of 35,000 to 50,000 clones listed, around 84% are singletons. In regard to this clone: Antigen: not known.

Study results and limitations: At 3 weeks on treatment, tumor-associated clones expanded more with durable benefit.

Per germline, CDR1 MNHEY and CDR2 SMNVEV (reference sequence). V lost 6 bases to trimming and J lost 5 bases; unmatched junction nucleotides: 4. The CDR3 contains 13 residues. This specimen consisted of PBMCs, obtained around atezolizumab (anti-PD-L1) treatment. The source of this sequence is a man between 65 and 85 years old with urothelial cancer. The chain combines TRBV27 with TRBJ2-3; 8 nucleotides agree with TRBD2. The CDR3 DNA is TGTGCCAGCAGAAAAGCGGGAGTAGATACGCAGTATTTT. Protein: CASRKAGVDTQYF.